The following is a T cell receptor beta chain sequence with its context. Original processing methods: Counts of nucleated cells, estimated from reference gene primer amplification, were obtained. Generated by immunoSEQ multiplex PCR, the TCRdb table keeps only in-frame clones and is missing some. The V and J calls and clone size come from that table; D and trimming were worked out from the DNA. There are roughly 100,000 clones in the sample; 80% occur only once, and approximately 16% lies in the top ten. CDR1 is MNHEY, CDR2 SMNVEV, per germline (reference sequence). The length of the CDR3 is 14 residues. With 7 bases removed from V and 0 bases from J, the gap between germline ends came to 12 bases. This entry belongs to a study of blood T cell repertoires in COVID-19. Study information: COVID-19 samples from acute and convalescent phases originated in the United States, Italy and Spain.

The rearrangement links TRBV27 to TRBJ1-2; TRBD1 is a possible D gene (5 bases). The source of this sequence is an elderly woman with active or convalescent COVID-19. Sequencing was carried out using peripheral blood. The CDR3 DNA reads TGTGCCAGCACGGGCAGGGTCTCTAACTATGGCTACACCTTC. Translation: CASTGRVSNYGYTF.